What follows are 21 T cell receptor beta chains derived from one specimen sequenced in a study of blood T cell repertoires in COVID-19. Assay used: immunoSEQ multiplex PCR; TCRdb lists only in-frame clones, some missing. Of 350,000 to 400,000 clones in the sample, 88% are singletons; the top ten hold roughly 1.2%. Sample: PBMCs or T cells enriched from blood (not recorded which). The receptors here all came from a woman aged 18-35 years who had recovered from COVID-19.

This clone was detected only once. V usage is TRBV28 and J usage is TRBJ2-3; 7 nucleotides align to TRBD1. CDR3 size: 15 residues. V lost 4 bases to trimming and J lost 3 bases; unmatched junction nucleotides: 7. Germline-derived CDR1 and CDR2 are MDHEN and SYDVKM. Here the CDR3 reads CASSYDRVDTDTQYF. The CDR3 DNA is TGTGCCAGCAGTTACGACAGGGTGGATACAGATACGCAGTATTTT.

J is TRBJ1-2 and V is TRBV6-1; D gene ambiguous. Germline V gives CDR1 MNHNS, CDR2 SASEGT. The CDR3 extends over 12 amino acids. With 3 bases removed from V and 3 bases from J, the gap between germline ends came to 5 bases. CDR3 residues: CASSEADYGYTF. The CDR3, as DNA: TGTGCCAGCAGTGAGGCGGACTATGGCTACACCTTC.

This rearrangement joins TRBV10-2 to TRBJ2-7, with a weak D call TRBD1 (6 bases). CDR3 length equals 14 residues. The germline gives CDR1 WSHSY, CDR2 SAAADI. V was pared by 5 bases and J by 1 base, with 12 bases between. Here the CDR3 DNA reads TGCGCCAGCAGTAGGGGGACCTTTTCCTACGAGCAGTACTTC. Encoded protein: CASSRGTFSYEQYF.

The rearrangement links TRBV2 to TRBJ1-2; the match to TRBD1 covers 9 bases. This CDR3 spans 14 amino acids. Looked up from germline, CDR1 is SNHLY and CDR2 is FYNNEI. The ends lost 6 bases at V and 4 bases at J; junction bases unmatched: 6. CDR3 sequence reads: CASSQTGGIYGYTF. The CDR3 region has the DNA TGTGCCAGCAGCCAGACAGGGGGTATCTATGGCTACACCTTC.

The chain recombines TRBV6-4 with TRBJ1-1, with TRBD1 identical over 7 bases. This CDR3 spans 14 amino acids. Germline values: CDR1 MRHNA, CDR2 SNTAGT. Trimming cost V 6 bases and J 6 bases; bases outside gene matches: 10. This CDR3 reads CASRSTGPLAEAFF. CDR3 nucleotide sequence: TGTGCCAGCAGATCGACAGGGCCCCTCGCTGAAGCTTTCTTT.

The chain links TRBV5-1 to TRBJ2-7; 9 bases are shared with TRBD1. CDR1 is SGHRS and CDR2 is YFSETQ in the germline V gene. Unmatched junction bases numbered 9, after V lost 4 bases and J lost 4 bases. This CDR3 region has 15 residues. This CDR3 reads CASSPGDRDTYEQYF. For the CDR3, the DNA is TGCGCCAGCAGCCCGGGGGACAGGGATACGTACGAGCAGTACTTC.

CDR3 amino acids: CASEGVPNEQYF. The CDR3 DNA reads TGTGCCAGCGAAGGGGTCCCCAACGAGCAGTACTTC. V usage is TRBV11-3 and J usage is TRBJ2-7, with D tentatively TRBD1 (5 bases). With 8 bases removed from V and 5 bases from J, the gap between germline ends came to 13 bases. Germline V gives CDR1 SGHNT, CDR2 YENEEA. The CDR3 sequence is 12 residues long.

The V gene is TRBV10-3, the J gene TRBJ1-3, with TRBD1 matching over 9 bases. This CDR3 comprises 14 residues. Germline V gives CDR1 ENHRY, CDR2 SYGVKD. The V segment lost 11 bases and the J segment 4 bases; nucleotides outside the gene matches: 9. CDR3 coding DNA: TGTGCCGTCCTCGGGACAGGGTCCGGAAACACCATATATTTT. Translated: CAVLGTGSGNTIYF.

The J gene is TRBJ1-4, the V gene TRBV6-5; TRBD1 matches 7 bases. The trim removed 5 bases at V and 6 bases at J, leaving 6 bases unmatched. The CDR3 length is 14 residues. Germline CDR1 and CDR2: MNHEY and SVGAGI. In DNA, the CDR3 is TGTGCCAGCAGTACCGGGACAGAGGATGAAAAACTGTTTTTT. Protein: CASSTGTEDEKLFF.

The chain carries TRBV13 and TRBJ1-2, with D tentatively TRBD1 (6 bases). Germline V gives CDR1 PRHDT, CDR2 FYEKMQ (reference sequence). V was cut by 5 bases and J by 3 bases, with 13 bases left in between. CDR3 size: 14 residues. Here the CDR3 reads CASSGQINDYGYTF. The CDR3 nucleotides read TGTGCCAGCAGCGGACAGATTAACGACTATGGCTACACCTTC.

This clone was seen only once. The chain carries TRBV9 and TRBJ2-2, with a tentative D call TRBD2 (5 bases). V gave up 2 bases and J gave up 7 bases, with 9 bases separating them. The CDR3 extends over 13 amino acids. The germline gives CDR1 SGDLS, CDR2 YYNGEE. CDR3 sequence: CASSVAGVGELFF. CDR3 bases: TGTGCCAGCAGCGTGGCCGGGGTCGGGGAGCTGTTTTTT. Full variable domain (missing parts from reference TRBV9 and TRBJ2-2): DSGVTQTPKHLITATGQRVTLRCSPRSGDLSVYWYQQSLDQGLQFLIQYYNGEERAKGNILERFSAQQFPDLHSELNLSSLELGDSALYFCASSVAGVGELFFGEGSRLTVL.

The V and J genes are TRBV4-2 and TRBJ2-7; 7 nucleotides line up with TRBD2. CDR1 and CDR2 (germline): LGHNA, YNFKEQ. Unmatched junction bases numbered 6, after V lost 2 bases and J lost 5 bases. This CDR3 has 14 residues. CDR3 in amino acids: CASSQWTGGDEQYF. As DNA, the CDR3 is TGTGCCAGCAGCCAATGGACGGGGGGTGACGAGCAGTACTTC.

The V call is TRBV5-5, the J call TRBJ1-6, with D perhaps TRBD1 (5 bases). Germline V gene data show CDR1 as SGHKS and CDR2 as YYEKEE (reference sequence). With 6 bases removed from V and 7 bases from J, the gap between germline ends came to 17 bases. The CDR3 extends over 15 amino acids. The CDR3 loop reads CASTLGVLINSPLHF. CDR3 in DNA: TGTGCCAGCACCTTAGGGGTTCTAATAAATTCACCCCTCCACTTT.

This clone was seen only once. The gene calls are TRBV6-5 and TRBJ2-3, with D possibly matching TRBD1 (6 bases). The V gene's germline CDR1 is MNHEY and CDR2 SVGAGI. CDR3 length equals 12 residues. V was cut by 6 bases and J by 6 bases, with 10 bases left in between. The DNA of the CDR3 is TGTGCCAGCAGCCGCGGACAGGATACGCAGTATTTT. Translation: CASSRGQDTQYF.

This chain connects TRBV3-1 (or the pseudogene TRBV3-2) to TRBJ1-1; no definite D call. CDR1 is LGHDT, CDR2 YNNKEL, per germline (reference sequence). Trimming stripped 1 base from V and 8 bases from J, with 8 bases between. This CDR3 has 12 residues. The CDR3 region is CASSQVTTEAFF. The CDR3 bases are TGTGCCAGCAGCCAAGTAACAACGGAAGCTTTCTTT.

With regard to this clone: The same CDR3 can be traced to other DNA sequences in this sample. This chain links TRBV6-5 with TRBJ2-3, with 11 bases identical to TRBD2. Germline lookup yields CDR1 MNHEY and CDR2 SVGAGI. Losses at the gene ends were 6 bases for V and 1 base for J; bases not matched to a gene: 3. This CDR3 is 15 amino acids long. For the CDR3, the DNA is TGTGCCAGCAGGAGGGGACTAGCGGGCACAGATACGCAGTATTTT. Its translation: CASRRGLAGTDTQYF.

This clone was picked up one time. The chain combines TRBV9 with TRBJ1-6; no firm D call. V was clipped by 4 bases and J by 6 bases, with 14 bases between them. Germline V CDR1 and CDR2: SGDLS, YYNGEE. The CDR3 totals 15 residues. CDR3 sequence: CASSPHSRTNSPLHF. The CDR3 nucleotides are TGTGCCAGCAGCCCCCACTCGAGAACTAATTCACCCCTCCACTTT.

The chain joins TRBV30 to TRBJ2-1; D possibly corresponds to TRBD2 (5 bases). The ends were cut back, 2 bases at V and 9 bases at J, with 11 bases in the middle. The CDR3 sequence is 12 residues long. The V gene's germline CDR1 is GTSNPN and CDR2 SVGIG (reference sequence). The CDR3 DNA sequence: TGTGCCTGGAGTTACCTTGAGGGTGAGCAGTTCTTC. Translated: CAWSYLEGEQFF. Variable domain in full (rest from reference TRBV30 and TRBJ2-1): SQTIHQWPATLVQPVGSPLSLECTVEGTSNPNLYWYRQAAGRGLQLLFYSVGIGQISSEVPQNLSASRPQDRQFILSSKKLLLSDSGFYLCAWSYLEGEQFFGPGTRLTVL.

J is TRBJ2-2 and V is TRBV28; D possibly corresponds to TRBD2 (7 bases). Germline CDR1 reads MDHEN; CDR2 reads SYDVKM. V was pared by 5 bases and J by 7 bases, with 17 bases between. The CDR3 has 15 amino acids. CDR3 loop: CASSPYQGRGGELFF. The CDR3 nucleotides read TGTGCCAGCAGTCCATATCAGGGGAGGGGCGGGGAGCTGTTTTTT.

This chain uses TRBV5-1 with TRBJ1-1; D is ambiguous. V was cut by 4 bases and J by 1 base, with 5 bases left in between. CDR3 size: 12 residues. The germline V gene encodes CDR1 SGHRS and CDR2 YFSETQ. The CDR3 DNA is TGCGCCAGCAGCCCAGGGAACACTGAAGCTTTCTTT. Its translation is CASSPGNTEAFF.

For the CDR3, the DNA is TGCGCCTCCGGGGGGGGCCATTTCAGGAACAATGAGCAGTTCTTC. This sequence encodes CASGGGHFRNNEQFF. The rearrangement uses TRBV4-1 and TRBJ2-1; TRBD2 agrees at 8 bases. The germline gives CDR1 MGHRA, CDR2 YSYEKL. The CDR3 has 15 amino acids. V gave up 11 bases and J gave up 5 bases; unmatched junction bases: 14.